The present TCR beta chain was sequenced within a study of CD8+ T cells in alopecia areata (dated by TCRdb to 2017 to 2018). With respect to the entire study: To study T cell clonal expansion in alopecia areata, the researchers applied high-throughput TCRbeta sequencing to both the C3H/HeJ mouse model and human patients. RNA was obtained with the PAXgene miRNA kit for fixed scalp, the miRNeasy kit for PBMCs, and the RNeasy kit for mouse skin. Human TCRbeta sequencing covered scalp tissue and sorted CD4+ and CD8+ peripheral blood T cells from patchy and totalis/universalis alopecia areata patients and healthy controls. TCRbeta CDR3 regions were amplified by immunoSEQ multiplex PCR with 35 Vbeta forward and 13 Jbeta reverse primers. Scalp clonality was compared across normal scalp (n=4), patchy alopecia areata scalp (n=8), and alopecia totalis/universalis scalp (n=8).

From alopecia areata patients, peripheral blood was collected along with lesional scalp punch biopsies. PBMCs were separated by density centrifugation and stained for CD3, CD4 and CD8, after which CD4+ and CD8+ T cells were sorted on a FACSAria. Alopecia areata patients who were not treated were recruited through a multicenter biomarker study. In four to six patients from the biomarker study, the blood CD8+ T cells went through an additional sort into NKG2D-low and NKG2D-high fractions. This clone has just one count. Its specific antigen is unknown. No clone much larger than this one lies a single base away; base qualities are absent. The method was the immunoSEQ multiplex PCR assay. RNA was extracted from all samples and reverse transcribed into cDNA, which served as template for TCR sequencing. First-strand cDNA was synthesized with SuperScript III using a 2:1 mix of oligo-dT and random hexamers. Amplification bias was assessed with a synthetic immune receptor repertoire, and residual bias was removed computationally. Regarding the original processing steps: Raw reads were preprocessed to remove errors, and CDR3 was defined according to IMGT conventions as the region from the conserved cysteine to phenylalanine. Clonality was computed as 1 minus the Shannon entropy, with the entropy normalized by log2 of the number of productive unique TCRs. CD4 or CD8 identity of scalp clones was inferred by cross-referencing scalp TCRbeta sequences with sorted blood CD4 and CD8 repertoires. This immuneACCESS table, as held by TCRdb, lists in-frame sequences with V and J called but not all clones. Of the missing ones, under half trace to an unresolved V gene in checked studies; the others have no known cause. The DNA gave D and trimming, while V, J and clone size come from that table. The sample has 65,000 to 90,000 clones on record, just over 50% of them singletons. Under 6.5% of the sample lies in the top ten.

The CDR3 starts with the cysteine, ends with the phenylalanine, and has 15 residues. Kept here is only the CDR3 DNA, which spans 45 bases and is read in frame from base 1. V was cut back by 1 base and J by 2 bases, leaving a gap of 12 bases between them. Per the germline V gene, LGHNA is the CDR1 and YSLEER is the CDR2. What the study reported, not specific to this receptor: Lesional scalp, especially in alopecia totalis/universalis, showed higher clonality and more expanded CD8+ clones than normal scalp, suggesting antigenic drive. Unlike mouse skin, which is dominated by gammadelta T cells, normal human skin has resident alphabeta T cells that are also sequenced, and this complicates analysis of the scalp TCR repertoire. Shared TCR sequences between patients were less evident than in mice, which may be partly attributable to HLA diversity in the patient population.

This TCR derives from a human donor with alopecia areata. Sequencing was performed on NKG2D-high CD8+ T cells sorted from blood. The sample's cell subset or site label, decoded: sorted CD8+ NKG2D-high blood T cells. The chain links TRBV4-3 with TRBJ2-7, with a tentative D gene TRBD2 over 6 matching bases. CDR3 region: CASSQGLTSPYEQYF. The nucleotide sequence is TGCGCCAGCAGCCAAGGATTAACTAGCCCCTACGAGCAGTACTTC.